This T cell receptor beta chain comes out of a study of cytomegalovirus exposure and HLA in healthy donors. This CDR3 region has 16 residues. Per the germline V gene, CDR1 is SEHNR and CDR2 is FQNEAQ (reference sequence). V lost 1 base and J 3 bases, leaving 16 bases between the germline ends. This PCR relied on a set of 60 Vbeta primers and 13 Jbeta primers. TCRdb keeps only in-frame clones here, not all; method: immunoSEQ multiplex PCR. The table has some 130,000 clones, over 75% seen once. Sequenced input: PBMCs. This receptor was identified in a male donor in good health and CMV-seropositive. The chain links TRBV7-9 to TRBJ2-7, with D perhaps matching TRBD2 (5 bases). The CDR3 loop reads CASSLVGEPIGYEQYF. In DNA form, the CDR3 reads TGTGCCAGCAGCTTAGTCGGGGAGCCTATAGGCTACGAGCAGTACTTC.